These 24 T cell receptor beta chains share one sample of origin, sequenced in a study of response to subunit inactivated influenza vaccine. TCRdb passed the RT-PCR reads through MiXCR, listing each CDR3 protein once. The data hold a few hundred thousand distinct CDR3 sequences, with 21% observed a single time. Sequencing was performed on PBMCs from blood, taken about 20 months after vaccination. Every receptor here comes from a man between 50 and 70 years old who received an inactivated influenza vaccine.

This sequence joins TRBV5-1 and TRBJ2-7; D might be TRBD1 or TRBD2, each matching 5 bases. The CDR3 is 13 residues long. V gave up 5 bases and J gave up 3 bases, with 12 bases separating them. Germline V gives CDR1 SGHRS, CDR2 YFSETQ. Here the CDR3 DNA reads TGCGCCAGCAGTGGGGGACCTAACTACGAGCAGTACTTC. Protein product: CASSGGPNYEQYF.

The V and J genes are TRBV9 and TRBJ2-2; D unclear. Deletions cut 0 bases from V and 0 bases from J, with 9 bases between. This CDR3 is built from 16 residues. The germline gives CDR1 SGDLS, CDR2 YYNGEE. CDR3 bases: TGTGCCAGCAGCGTAGGCGCTGGGACGAACACCGGGGAGCTGTTTTTT. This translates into CASSVGAGTNTGELFF.

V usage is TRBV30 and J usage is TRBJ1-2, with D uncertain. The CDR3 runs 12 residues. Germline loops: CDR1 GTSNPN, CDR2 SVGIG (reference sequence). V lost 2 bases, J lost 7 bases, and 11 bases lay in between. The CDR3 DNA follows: TGTGCCTGGAGTAGGCAGGTTGCTGGCTACACCTTC. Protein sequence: CAWSRQVAGYTF.

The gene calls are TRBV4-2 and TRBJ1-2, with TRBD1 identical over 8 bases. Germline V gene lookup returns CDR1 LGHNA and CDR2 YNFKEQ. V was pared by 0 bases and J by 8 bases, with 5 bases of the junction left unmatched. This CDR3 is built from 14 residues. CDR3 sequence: CASSQESGQVGYTF. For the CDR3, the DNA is TGTGCCAGCAGCCAAGAATCGGGACAGGTGGGCTACACCTTC.

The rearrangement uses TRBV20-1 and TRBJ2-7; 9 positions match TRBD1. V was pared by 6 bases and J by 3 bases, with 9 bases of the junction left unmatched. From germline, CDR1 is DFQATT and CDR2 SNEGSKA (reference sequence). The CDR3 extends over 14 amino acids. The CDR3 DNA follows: TGCAGTGCCCACAGGGGGGACAGGGTCTACGAGCAGTACTTC. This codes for CSAHRGDRVYEQYF.

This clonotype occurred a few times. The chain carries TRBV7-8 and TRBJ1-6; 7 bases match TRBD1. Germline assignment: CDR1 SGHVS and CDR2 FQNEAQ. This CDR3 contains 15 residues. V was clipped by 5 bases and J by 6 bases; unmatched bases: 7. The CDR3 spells CASSPWDSTNSPLHF. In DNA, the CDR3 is TGTGCCAGCAGCCCTTGGGACAGTACTAATTCACCCCTCCACTTT.

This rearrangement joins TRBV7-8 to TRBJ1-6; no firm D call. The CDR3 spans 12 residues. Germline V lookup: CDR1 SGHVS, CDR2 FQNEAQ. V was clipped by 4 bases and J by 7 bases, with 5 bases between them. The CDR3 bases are TGTGCCAGCAGCTCCAACAATTCACCCCTCCACTTT. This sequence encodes CASSSNNSPLHF.

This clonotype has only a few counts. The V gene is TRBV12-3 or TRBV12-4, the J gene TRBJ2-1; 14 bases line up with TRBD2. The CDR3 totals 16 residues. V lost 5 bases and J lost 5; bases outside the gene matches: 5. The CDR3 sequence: CASSRGTSGGNNEQFF. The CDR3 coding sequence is TGTGCCAGCAGTCGCGGGACTAGCGGGGGAAACAATGAGCAGTTCTTC.

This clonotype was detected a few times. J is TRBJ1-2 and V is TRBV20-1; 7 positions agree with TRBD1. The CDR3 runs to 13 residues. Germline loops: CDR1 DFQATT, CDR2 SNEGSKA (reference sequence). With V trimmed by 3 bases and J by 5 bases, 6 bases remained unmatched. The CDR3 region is CSASRTGAYGYTF. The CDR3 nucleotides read TGCAGTGCTAGCCGGACAGGCGCATATGGCTACACCTTC.

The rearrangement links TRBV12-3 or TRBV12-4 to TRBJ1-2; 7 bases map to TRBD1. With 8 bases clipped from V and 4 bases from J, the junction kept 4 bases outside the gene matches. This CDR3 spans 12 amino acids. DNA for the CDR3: TGTGCCAGCGGACGGACAGGCTATGGCTACACCTTC. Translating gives CASGRTGYGYTF.

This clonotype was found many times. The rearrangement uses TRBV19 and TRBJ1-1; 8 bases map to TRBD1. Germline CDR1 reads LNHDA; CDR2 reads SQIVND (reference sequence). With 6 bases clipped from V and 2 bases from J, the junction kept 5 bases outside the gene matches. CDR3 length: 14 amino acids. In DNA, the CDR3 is TGTGCCAGTAGGGACAGGGACTTCAACACTGAAGCTTTCTTT. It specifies CASRDRDFNTEAFF. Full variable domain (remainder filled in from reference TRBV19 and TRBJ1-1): DGGITQSPKYLFRKEGQNVTLSCEQNLNHDAMYWYRQDPGQGLRLIYYSQIVNDFQKGDIAEGYSVSREKKESFPLTVTSAQKNPTAFYLCASRDRDFNTEAFFGQGTRLTVV.

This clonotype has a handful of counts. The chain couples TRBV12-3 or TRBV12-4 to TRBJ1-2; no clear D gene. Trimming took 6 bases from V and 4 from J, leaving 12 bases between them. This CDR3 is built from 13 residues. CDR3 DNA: TGTGCCAGCAGCCCAACAGCGGGCTATGGCTACACCTTC. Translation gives CASSPTAGYGYTF.

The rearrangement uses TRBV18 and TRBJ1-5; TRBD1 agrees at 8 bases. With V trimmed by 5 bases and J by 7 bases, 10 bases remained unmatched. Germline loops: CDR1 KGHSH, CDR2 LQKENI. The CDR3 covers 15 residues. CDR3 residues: CASSAGTGLGQPQHF. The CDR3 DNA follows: TGTGCCAGCTCAGCCGGGACAGGACTAGGCCAGCCCCAGCATTTT.

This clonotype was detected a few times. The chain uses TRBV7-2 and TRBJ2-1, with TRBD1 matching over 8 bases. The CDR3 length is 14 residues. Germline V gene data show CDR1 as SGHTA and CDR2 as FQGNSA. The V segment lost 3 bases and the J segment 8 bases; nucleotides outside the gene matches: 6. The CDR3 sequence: CASSFGTGEYEQFF. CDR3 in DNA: TGTGCCAGCAGCTTCGGGACAGGAGAATATGAGCAGTTCTTC.

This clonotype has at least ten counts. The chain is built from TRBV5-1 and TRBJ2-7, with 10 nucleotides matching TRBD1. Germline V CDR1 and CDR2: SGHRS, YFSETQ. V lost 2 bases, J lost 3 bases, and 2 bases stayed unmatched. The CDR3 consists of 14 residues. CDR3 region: CASSFGQGDYEQYF. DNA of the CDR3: TGCGCCAGCAGCTTCGGACAGGGGGACTACGAGCAGTACTTC.

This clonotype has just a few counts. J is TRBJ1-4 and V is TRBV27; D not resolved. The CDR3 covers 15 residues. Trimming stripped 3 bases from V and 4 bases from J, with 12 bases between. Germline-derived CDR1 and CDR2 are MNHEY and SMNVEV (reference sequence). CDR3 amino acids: CASSLRIGYNEKLFF. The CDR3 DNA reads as TGTGCCAGCAGTTTGAGGATCGGTTATAATGAAAAACTGTTTTTT.

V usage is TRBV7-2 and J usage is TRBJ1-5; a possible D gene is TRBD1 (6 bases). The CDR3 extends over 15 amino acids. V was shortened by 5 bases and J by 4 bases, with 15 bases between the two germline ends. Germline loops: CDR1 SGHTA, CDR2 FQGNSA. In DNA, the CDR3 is TGTGCCAGCAGCACCGGAGGGACACATAATCAGCCCCAGCATTTT. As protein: CASSTGGTHNQPQHF. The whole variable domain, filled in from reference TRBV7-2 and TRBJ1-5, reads GAGVSQSPSNKVTEKGKDVELRCDPISGHTALYWYRQSLGQGLEFLIYFQGNSAPDKSGLPSDRFSAERTGGSVSTLTIQRTQQEDSAVYLCASSTGGTHNQPQHFGDGTRLSIL.

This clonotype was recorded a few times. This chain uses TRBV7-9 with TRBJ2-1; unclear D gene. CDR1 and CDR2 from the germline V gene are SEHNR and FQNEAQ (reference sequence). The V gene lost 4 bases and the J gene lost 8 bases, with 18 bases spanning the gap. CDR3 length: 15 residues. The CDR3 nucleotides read TGTGCCAGCAGCTCACCCGGGCGTAGTATAGATGAGCAGTTCTTC. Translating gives CASSSPGRSIDEQFF.

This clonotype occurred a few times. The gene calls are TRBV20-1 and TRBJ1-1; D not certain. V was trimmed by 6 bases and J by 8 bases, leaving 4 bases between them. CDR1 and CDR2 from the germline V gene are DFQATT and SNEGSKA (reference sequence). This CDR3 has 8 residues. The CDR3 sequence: CSAKEAFF. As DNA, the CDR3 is TGCAGTGCAAAGGAAGCTTTCTTT.

CDR3 in DNA: TGTGCCAGCTCTCGCCGGGACAATAGTGAAAAACTGTTTTTT. Protein sequence: CASSRRDNSEKLFF. The genes are TRBV18 and TRBJ1-4; D may be TRBD1 (6 bases). The V end was cut by 6 bases, the J end by 7 bases, with 15 bases between. The CDR3 consists of 14 residues. Per the germline V gene, CDR1 is KGHSH and CDR2 is LQKENI.

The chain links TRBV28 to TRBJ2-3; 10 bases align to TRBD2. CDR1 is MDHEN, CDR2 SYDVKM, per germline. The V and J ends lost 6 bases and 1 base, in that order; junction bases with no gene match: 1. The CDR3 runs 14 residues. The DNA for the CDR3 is TGTGCCAGCAGACTAGCGGGACGCACAGATACGCAGTATTTT. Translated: CASRLAGRTDTQYF.

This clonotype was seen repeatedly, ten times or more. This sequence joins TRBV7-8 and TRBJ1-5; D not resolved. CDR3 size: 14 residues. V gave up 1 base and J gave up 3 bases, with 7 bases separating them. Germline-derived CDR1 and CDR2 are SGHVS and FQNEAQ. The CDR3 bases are TGTGCCAGCAGCTTAGGGCAGTACAATCAGCCCCAGCATTTT. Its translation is CASSLGQYNQPQHF. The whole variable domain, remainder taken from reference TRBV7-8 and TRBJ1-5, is GAGVSQSPRYKVAKRGQDVALRCDPISGHVSLFWYQQALGQGPEFLTYFQNEAQLDKSGLPSDRFFAERPEGSVSTLKIQRTQQEDSAVYLCASSLGQYNQPQHFGDGTRLSIL.

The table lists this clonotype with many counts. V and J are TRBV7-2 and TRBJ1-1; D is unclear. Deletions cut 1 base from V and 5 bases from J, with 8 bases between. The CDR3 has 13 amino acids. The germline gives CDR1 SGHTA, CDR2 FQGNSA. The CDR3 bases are TGTGCCAGCAGCTTAGGTTATGGAACTGAAGCTTTCTTT. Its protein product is CASSLGYGTEAFF. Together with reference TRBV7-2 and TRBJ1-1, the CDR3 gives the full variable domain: GAGVSQSPSNKVTEKGKDVELRCDPISGHTALYWYRQSLGQGLEFLIYFQGNSAPDKSGLPSDRFSAERTGGSVSTLTIQRTQQEDSAVYLCASSLGYGTEAFFGQGTRLTVV.

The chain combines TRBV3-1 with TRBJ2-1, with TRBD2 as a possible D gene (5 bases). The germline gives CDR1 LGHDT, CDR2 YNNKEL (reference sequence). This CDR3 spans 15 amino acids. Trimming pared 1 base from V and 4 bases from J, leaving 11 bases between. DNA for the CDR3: TGTGCCAGCAGCCAAGTGTCTAGCCTATACAATGAGCAGTTCTTC. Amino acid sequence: CASSQVSSLYNEQFF.